The 19 T cell receptor beta chains below come from one sample, sequenced in a study of shared clonotypes between healthy human individuals. Sequencing was performed with immunoSEQ multiplex PCR; in TCRdb, only in-frame clones are kept and a portion is missing. The table includes 2.5 million or so clones, over 85% detected once. Sequenced: naive CD4+ T cells sorted from blood. The subset denotes: CD45RA+ positively selected. These receptors all stem from a man aged 18 to 35 in good health.

The chain carries TRBV11-2 and TRBJ1-6, with D unclear. This CDR3 comprises 15 residues. The V gene's germline CDR1 is SGHAT and CDR2 FQNNGV. V lost 0 bases to trimming and J lost 5 bases, with 8 bases between them. The DNA for the CDR3 is TGTGCCAGCAGCTTAGATCACAGCGATAATTCACCCCTCCACTTT. Translated, it gives CASSLDHSDNSPLHF.

This chain links TRBV15 with TRBJ1-5; unclear D gene. The CDR3 has 15 residues. The germline V gene has CDR1 LNHNV and CDR2 YYDKDF (reference sequence). The V and J ends lost 0 bases and 0 bases respectively, with 6 bases between them. CDR3 coding DNA: TGTGCCACCAGCAGAGAAATAGATAGCAATCAGCCCCAGCATTTT. Amino acids: CATSREIDSNQPQHF.

The genes are TRBV5-1 and TRBJ2-2; D not certain. The germline V gene encodes CDR1 SGHRS and CDR2 YFSETQ. V lost 5 bases, J lost 0 bases, and 8 bases lay in between. This CDR3 has 14 amino acids. The CDR3, as DNA: TGCGCCAGCAGTCAGAGTCCGAACACCGGGGAGCTGTTTTTT. It codes for CASSQSPNTGELFF.

This clone was seen a single time. This chain uses TRBV7-9 with TRBJ2-1; D may be TRBD2 (6 bases). Germline values: CDR1 SEHNR, CDR2 FQNEAQ (reference sequence). CDR3 length equals 17 residues. V lost 3 bases to trimming and J lost 0 bases, with 15 bases between them. CDR3 coding DNA: TGTGCCAGCAGCTTCGAGTTCCAAGCGGGCTCCTACAATGAGCAGTTCTTC. Translating gives CASSFEFQAGSYNEQFF.

As regards this clone: Other DNA sequences of this sample code for an identical CDR3. The chain joins TRBV5-1 to TRBJ2-7, with D unresolved. The germline gives CDR1 SGHRS, CDR2 YFSETQ. The CDR3 sequence is 12 residues long. V was pared by 0 bases and J by 3 bases, with 4 bases between. The CDR3 is CASSLGGYEQYF. CDR3 coding DNA: TGCGCCAGCAGCTTGGGGGGCTACGAGCAGTACTTC. The variable domain in full, completed from reference TRBV5-1 and TRBJ2-7, reads KAGVTQTPRYLIKTRGQQVTLSCSPISGHRSVSWYQQTPGQGLQFLFEYFSETQRNKGNFPGRFSGRQFSNSRSEMNVSTLELGDSALYLCASSLGGYEQYFGPGTRLTVT.

The rearrangement uses TRBV19 and TRBJ1-1, with D unclear. Trimming stripped 4 bases from V and 5 bases from J, with 14 bases between. This CDR3 has 14 amino acids. Germline CDR1 and CDR2: LNHDA and SQIVND (reference sequence). DNA of the CDR3: TGTGCCAGTAGTAAAGGAGGAACGGGGACTGAAGCTTTCTTT. Its translation: CASSKGGTGTEAFF. The variable domain in full, with the rest retrieved from reference TRBV19 and TRBJ1-1, is DGGITQSPKYLFRKEGQNVTLSCEQNLNHDAMYWYRQDPGQGLRLIYYSQIVNDFQKGDIAEGYSVSREKKESFPLTVTSAQKNPTAFYLCASSKGGTGTEAFFGQGTRLTVV.

The V call is TRBV30, the J call TRBJ1-2; 7 bases are a match to TRBD1. V dropped 5 bases and J dropped 2; count of bases not matched to a gene: 2. Germline V gene lookup returns CDR1 GTSNPN and CDR2 SVGIG (reference sequence). This CDR3 is 12 amino acids long. CDR3 residues: CAWGGGNYGYTF. CDR3 sequence (DNA): TGTGCCTGGGGAGGGGGCAACTATGGCTACACCTTC.

CDR3: CASSPPFAGGTYEQYF. The CDR3 coding sequence is TGTGCCAGCTCACCACCGTTTGCGGGGGGTACCTACGAGCAGTACTTC. The gene calls are TRBV18 and TRBJ2-7, with 8 bases identical to TRBD2. CDR3 length: 16 residues. J gave up 2 bases and V 0 bases, and 6 bases lay outside the gene matches. CDR1 and CDR2 from the germline V gene are KGHSH and LQKENI.

The chain is built from TRBV5-1 and TRBJ2-1; tentatively, D is TRBD1 or TRBD2 (5 bases each). V dropped 2 bases and J dropped 3 bases, with 12 bases sitting between them. The CDR3 runs to 15 residues. In germline, CDR1 is SGHRS, CDR2 YFSETQ. CDR3 sequence (DNA): TGCGCCAGCAGCTTTATCGGGGCCGGCTACAATGAGCAGTTCTTC. Protein product: CASSFIGAGYNEQFF.

As concerns this clone: This sample also contains other DNA sequences that code for the same CDR3. The gene calls are TRBV18 and TRBJ2-7; 11 positions agree with TRBD2. The CDR3 is 15 residues long. Trimming cost V 6 bases and J 1 base; bases outside gene matches: 5. Germline CDR1 reads KGHSH; CDR2 reads LQKENI. The CDR3 sequence: CASSSGTSGSYEQYF. The CDR3 nucleotides read TGTGCCAGCTCCTCCGGGACTAGCGGTTCCTACGAGCAGTACTTC.

The rearrangement links TRBV28 to TRBJ2-7, with D perhaps assigned TRBD1 or TRBD2 (6 bases each). The germline CDR1 and CDR2 sequences are MDHEN and SYDVKM. The ends were cut back, 10 bases at V and 4 bases at J, with 14 bases in the middle. The CDR3 sequence is 12 residues long. The CDR3 sequence is CAIAGAGYEQYF. The CDR3 DNA sequence: TGTGCCATCGCAGGGGCGGGGTACGAGCAGTACTTC.

This clone was observed once. V and J are TRBV6-6 and TRBJ2-7; 10 bases map to TRBD2. CDR1 is MNHNY and CDR2 is SVGAGI in the germline V gene (reference sequence). The CDR3 is 14 residues long. Trimming at V came to 6 bases and at J to 4 bases, leaving 6 bases not matched to a gene. The CDR3 loop reads CASRLASGSYEQYF. The CDR3 DNA follows: TGTGCCAGCAGGCTGGCTAGCGGGAGTTACGAGCAGTACTTC.

The genes are TRBV14 and TRBJ2-2; D is possibly TRBD2 (5 bases). The CDR3 has 13 amino acids. Trimming took 4 bases from V and 7 from J, leaving 10 bases between them. CDR1 and CDR2 (germline): SGHDN, FVKESK. The DNA of the CDR3 is TGTGCCAGCAGCCCACGGACTCTCGGGGAGCTGTTTTTT. Translation gives CASSPRTLGELFF.

V gene TRBV5-1 combines with J gene TRBJ2-1, with D possibly matching TRBD1 (5 bases). The CDR3 is 17 residues long. The V end was cut by 5 bases, the J end by 0 bases, with 18 bases between. From germline, CDR1 is SGHRS and CDR2 YFSETQ. This CDR3 is CASRRSPGSRSYNEQFF. The CDR3 nucleotides read TGCGCCAGCAGAAGAAGTCCAGGGTCCCGCTCCTACAATGAGCAGTTCTTC.

V gene TRBV5-8 combines with J gene TRBJ1-5; D remains ambiguous. The CDR3 contains 17 residues. The germline V and J ends were trimmed by 6 bases and 1 base, with 20 bases remaining between them. Germline V CDR1 and CDR2: SGHTS, YDEGEE. In DNA form, the CDR3 reads TGTGCCAGCACCCTACTTATATTACACGGGAGCAATCAGCCCCAGCATTTT. Protein sequence: CASTLLILHGSNQPQHF.

This clone is a singleton in its sample. The rearrangement joins TRBV13 to TRBJ1-2; D is undetermined. CDR1 and CDR2 from the germline V gene are PRHDT and FYEKMQ (reference sequence). This CDR3 has 14 residues. V gave up 0 bases and J gave up 2 bases, with 7 bases separating them. The CDR3 DNA sequence: TGTGCCAGCAGCTTAGGCAGGTTCAACTATGGCTACACCTTC. Translated: CASSLGRFNYGYTF.

V usage is TRBV5-1 and J usage is TRBJ2-7; a possible D gene is TRBD2 (6 bases). V gave up 4 bases and J gave up 0 bases, with 17 bases separating them. There are 16 residues in the CDR3. CDR1 is SGHRS and CDR2 is YFSETQ in the germline V gene. The CDR3 protein is CASSVSGTRGSYEQYF. The CDR3, as DNA: TGCGCCAGCAGCGTCTCCGGGACTCGTGGCTCCTACGAGCAGTACTTC.

This rearrangement joins TRBV7-2 to TRBJ2-7, with 8 bases fitting TRBD1. The V gene's germline CDR1 is SGHTA and CDR2 FQGNSA. The CDR3 totals 15 residues. Trimming cost V 4 bases and J 6 bases; bases outside gene matches: 11. In nucleotides, the CDR3 is TGTGCCAGCAGCTCCCCCCGGACAGGGAAGGGCGAGCAGTACTTC. Its translation: CASSSPRTGKGEQYF. The full variable domain, in which reference TRBV7-2 and TRBJ2-7 provide the parts outside the CDR3, is GAGVSQSPSNKVTEKGKDVELRCDPISGHTALYWYRQSLGQGLEFLIYFQGNSAPDKSGLPSDRFSAERTGGSVSTLTIQRTQQEDSAVYLCASSSPRTGKGEQYFGPGTRLTVT.

The chain combines TRBV5-6 with TRBJ1-1; D call uncertain. The CDR3 is 13 residues long. Deletions cut 4 bases from V and 0 bases from J, with 7 bases between. In germline, CDR1 is SGHDT, CDR2 YYEEEE. CDR3 nucleotide sequence: TGTGCCAGCAGCGGCCAGCTGAACACTGAAGCTTTCTTT. It translates to CASSGQLNTEAFF.